This record looks at one T cell receptor (beta chain) sequence and its context. The clone's antigen remains unknown. Base qualities are not at hand, and no much larger clone is one base apart. The data are from a study of T cells in Graves' hyperthyroidism and ophthalmopathy (dated by TCRdb to between 2017 and 2020). At the level of the whole study: Peripheral blood samples were taken at initial diagnosis, before any treatment was given. To identify distinguishing TCR V-J signatures, a discovery cohort of some 100 patients was used, comprising 40 to 45 with Graves' ophthalmopathy and some 60 with stable Graves' hyperthyroidism. Prospective prediction of ophthalmopathy was tested in an independent validation cohort consisting of fewer than 20 hyperthyroidism patients and 15 or so patients who later progressed to ophthalmopathy. For training and testing, the roughly 93 patients in the discovery cohort were randomly divided in a 7:3 ratio. In about six Graves' hyperthyroidism patients, the study also compared T-cell repertoires from thyroid tissue with T-cell repertoires from blood. Once sampling was done, hyperthyroidism patients were given methimazole at a starting dose of 30 mg daily, whereas ophthalmopathy patients were given high-dose intravenous methylprednisolone. The paper reports TCR Vbeta CDR3 sequencing of roughly 140 peripheral blood samples: under 45 ophthalmopathy, over 70 hyperthyroidism and around 17 progressor patients.

What the authors observed across the whole study: No statistical method was used to set the sample size in advance, and investigators knew the group allocation. Most expanded thyroid clonotypes (frequency above 0.001) were also detected in blood, a finding suggesting that blood repertoires may reflect thyroid immune responses. In cross-validation, a model built on a 13 V-J signature told ophthalmopathy apart from stable hyperthyroidism with over 85% sensitivity and roughly 82% specificity, and in testing the same model reached 80%/75%. In validation, the model predicted progression to ophthalmopathy a median of roughly 6.2 months before onset, with roughly 70% sensitivity and 72.22% specificity.

The TCR beta CDR3 regions were amplified from RNA transcripts. The TCR CDR3 was subjected to a first round of RT-PCR using the HTBI primer set and the Qiagen OneStep RT-PCR kit. Libraries were constructed in a second round of multiplex PCR, after which size selection and purification were performed. The libraries were sequenced on an Illumina HiSeq2000 using paired-end 100 bp reads. The paper's processing steps were these. Raw data were processed with SOAPnuke, discarding reads with adapters, uncalled bases, mean Phred below 15, or no exact constant-primer or identifier match. COPE v1.2.5 was used to merge the high-quality paired reads, and each unique nucleotide sequence was defined as a clonotype. Clonotypes were aligned to IMGT TRBV, TRBD and TRBJ reference segments using MiTCR v1.1. Analysis was restricted to V-J combinations with a frequency above 0.0001, which covered about 99% of repertoires. A TCS score was defined as the ratio of F50 (clonal expansion) to E x V (chaos), with BLOSUM62-based TCRdist applied between CDR3 peptides within each V-J. Welch's t-statistics and random forest reduced 514 V-J features to 13, which were used in a naive Bayes classifier (R e1071). Thyroid-blood repertoire similarity was quantified with the Morisita-Horn index. The public reads were reprocessed in TCRdb via fastp at Q25 and MiXCR, keeping in-frame beta chains. Entries are consolidated by CDR3 protein sequence, retaining the most common genes and DNA. It is TCRdb's table, rather than the study itself, that gives the V and J calls and clone size. This sample comprises some 800,000 distinct CDR3 sequences, approximately 40% of them detected only once. The ten largest clones take up 7.5% to 9.5% of the sample.

A patient counted as having stable Graves' hyperthyroidism if no progression to ophthalmopathy occurred over 18 months of follow-up. Hyperthyroidism patients were aged 18 to 65 years and newly diagnosed, with disease duration of less than 2 months. Patients with uncontrolled infections, other autoimmune diseases, pregnancy or lactation were excluded. Diagnoses were based on clinical symptoms, serum thyroxine and TRAb, thyroid ultrasound and orbital computed tomography. PBMCs were separated from approximately 9.9 ml of fresh peripheral blood using Ficoll-Paque density gradient centrifugation. Total RNA was extracted using Trizol reagent, and RNA quality was assessed on an Agilent 2100 Bioanalyzer. V is cut back by 6 bases and J by 5 bases, with 6 bases in the junction unmatched. The CDR3 sequence holds 14 residues, the cysteine and phenylalanine included. CDR3 DNA is the only sequence kept; it has 42 bases, read in frame from the first base. Taken from the germline V gene, the CDR1 and CDR2 loops are SNHLY and FYNNEI.

The sequence derives from a man aged 18-30 years with Graves' hyperthyroidism. Sequenced material: blood. The V and J genes are TRBV2 and TRBJ1-4; 7 bases in between match TRBD1. At the DNA level, the sequence is TGTGCCAGCAGACTGGACAGGAGGAATGAAAAACTGTTTTTT. Its protein is CASRLDRRNEKLFF. Where the CDR3 stops, the reference TRBV2 and TRBJ1-4 genes take over; the full variable domain is EPEVTQTPSHQVTQMGQEVILRCVPISNHLYFYWYRQILGQKVEFLVSFYNNEISEKSEIFDDQFSVERPDGSNFTLKIRSTKLEDSAMYFCASRLDRRNEKLFFGSGTQLSVL.